This entry lists 25 T cell receptor beta chains sequenced from one sample in a study of beta chain features in type 1 diabetes. The whole isolated RNA underwent reverse transcription, so sequencing captured expressed TCRB transcripts. Produced via immunoSEQ multiplex PCR; TCRdb's table is partial and in-frame only. The table records 350,000 to 450,000 clones, around 16% of them present only once. The sequencing input was naive CD4+ T cells from blood. The receptors originated from a woman between 18 and 29 years old in good health.

The rearrangement links TRBV25-1 to TRBJ2-1; D uncertain. The germline CDR1 and CDR2 sequences are MGHDK and SYGVNS. With 3 bases removed from V and 10 bases from J, the gap between germline ends came to 13 bases. The CDR3 is 13 residues long. This chain's CDR3 is CASSDPNFGEQFF. The CDR3 DNA is TGTGCCAGCAGTGACCCCAACTTCGGGGAGCAGTTCTTC.

This sequence joins TRBV15 and TRBJ1-5, with a tentative D call TRBD1 (5 bases). The CDR3 sequence is 14 residues long. Germline CDR1 is LNHNV and CDR2 is YYDKDF (reference sequence). Between the trimmed V and J ends, which lost 0 bases and 8 bases, there was a span of 11 bases. The CDR3 region has the DNA TGTGCCACCAGCAGAGATGGGAGGGGTGAGCCCCAGCATTTT. Its translation is CATSRDGRGEPQHF. The complete variable domain, with remaining parts taken from reference TRBV15 and TRBJ1-5, reads DAMVIQNPRYQVTQFGKPVTLSCSQTLNHNVMYWYQQKSSQAPKLLFHYYDKDFNNEADTPDNFQSRRPNTSFCFLDIRSPGLGDTAMYLCATSRDGRGEPQHFGDGTRLSIL.

The V and J genes are TRBV7-2 and TRBJ2-1; 7 bases line up with TRBD2. Germline trimming cut 2 bases from V and 3 bases from J; bases unmatched to any gene: 10. CDR3 size: 17 residues. The V gene's germline CDR1 is SGHTA and CDR2 FQGNSA. For the CDR3, the DNA is TGTGCCAGCAGCTTAATAGCTGGCGGGAGCAGCTACAATGAGCAGTTCTTC. This encodes CASSLIAGGSSYNEQFF.

This clone was observed a handful of times. The chain uses TRBV30 and TRBJ2-6; a weak D match, TRBD1 (6 bases). The germline V and J ends were trimmed by 0 bases and 3 bases, with 15 bases remaining between them. Germline V gene sequence: CDR1 GTSNPN, CDR2 SVGIG (reference sequence). The CDR3 has 17 amino acids. The CDR3 spells CAWSVRGGIGGANVLTF. The CDR3 DNA reads TGTGCCTGGAGTGTACGAGGGGGAATTGGTGGGGCCAACGTCCTGACTTTC.

There are a few counts of this clone. The chain uses TRBV28 and TRBJ2-7, with 7 bases matching TRBD2. CDR3 size: 14 residues. CDR1 and CDR2 (germline): MDHEN, SYDVKM. With V trimmed by 2 bases and J by 7 bases, 8 bases remained unmatched. CDR3 in amino acids: CASSLPIRGGEQYF. The CDR3 region has the DNA TGTGCCAGCAGTTTACCGATTCGGGGAGGGGAGCAGTACTTC.

This clone has more than one count but fewer than ten. The chain has TRBV4-3 and TRBJ2-5, with 9 bases lining up with TRBD2. In germline, CDR1 is LGHNA, CDR2 YSLEER. V lost 1 base, J lost 4 bases, and 7 bases stayed unmatched. This CDR3 contains 16 residues. The CDR3: CASSQGNSGRRETQYF. The CDR3, as DNA: TGCGCCAGCAGCCAAGGGAATAGCGGGAGAAGAGAGACCCAGTACTTC.

The CDR3 here is CASSLRTGAYNYGYTF. CDR3 sequence (DNA): TGTGCCAGCAGCTTAAGGACAGGGGCCTATAACTATGGCTACACCTTC. This chain uses TRBV7-3 with TRBJ1-2; 9 bases map to TRBD1. CDR1 and CDR2 from the germline V gene are SGHTA and FQGTGA. The trim removed 1 base at V and 1 base at J, leaving 4 bases unmatched. This CDR3 contains 16 residues.

This clone was seen a few times. The same CDR3 can be traced to other DNA sequences in this sample. The chain combines TRBV30 with TRBJ2-7; possibly TRBD1 for D (5 bases). The CDR3 spans 11 residues. Trimming stripped 4 bases from V and 1 base from J, with 5 bases between. Per germline, CDR1 GTSNPN and CDR2 SVGIG (reference sequence). In nucleotides, the CDR3 is TGTGCCTGGACAGGGTCCTACGAGCAGTACTTC. Encoded protein: CAWTGSYEQYF.

With regard to this clone: Its ends do not fully match the called genes, so a read error is possible. The chain joins TRBV4-2 to TRBJ1-4; 7 nucleotides agree with TRBD1. Germline CDR1 LGHNA, CDR2 YNFKEQ. CDR3 size: 14 residues. DNA for the CDR3: TGTGCCAGCAGCCCAGGGACAGCCGACCGAGTTTGGGCTTTT. Encoded protein: CASSPGTADRVWAF.

The chain combines TRBV27 with TRBJ1-2; 7 bases line up with TRBD1. V lost 7 bases, J lost 1 base, and 9 bases stayed unmatched. The CDR3 extends over 15 amino acids. CDR1 and CDR2 (germline): MNHEY, SMNVEV (reference sequence). The CDR3 spells CASTNYRGVNYGYTF. CDR3 nucleotides: TGTGCCAGCACCAACTACAGGGGAGTTAACTATGGCTACACCTTC.

This clone occurred once. Here the CDR3 reads CASSLGDSTGGETQYF. Written as DNA, the CDR3 is TGTGCCAGCAGCTTAGGGGACAGCACCGGCGGGGAGACCCAGTACTTC. The chain couples TRBV7-2 to TRBJ2-5; 7 bases fit TRBD1. Germline V gives CDR1 SGHTA, CDR2 FQGNSA. J gave up 5 bases and V 1 base, and 10 bases lay outside the gene matches. The CDR3 consists of 16 residues. The variable domain in full, with the rest retrieved from reference TRBV7-2 and TRBJ2-5, is GAGVSQSPSNKVTEKGKDVELRCDPISGHTALYWYRQSLGQGLEFLIYFQGNSAPDKSGLPSDRFSAERTGGSVSTLTIQRTQQEDSAVYLCASSLGDSTGGETQYFGPGTRLLVL.

The gene calls are TRBV7-9 and TRBJ2-3; 10 nucleotides line up with TRBD1. Germline V gene lookup returns CDR1 SEHNR and CDR2 FQNEAQ (reference sequence). With V trimmed by 5 bases and J by 3 bases, 5 bases remained unmatched. This CDR3 has 15 residues. Here the CDR3 DNA reads TGTGCCAGCAGCCTTTGGGACAGGGGTACAGATACGCAGTATTTT. Amino acid sequence: CASSLWDRGTDTQYF. The full variable domain, rest sourced from reference TRBV7-9 and TRBJ2-3, is DTGVSQNPRHKITKRGQNVTFRCDPISEHNRLYWYRQTLGQGPEFLTYFQNEAQLEKSRLLSDRFSAERPKGSFSTLEIQRTEQGDSAMYLCASSLWDRGTDTQYFGPGTRLTVL.

This rearrangement joins TRBV28 to TRBJ1-4, with a possible D match to TRBD1 (5 bases). The CDR3 runs to 13 residues. CDR1 MDHEN and CDR2 SYDVKM come from the germline V gene. V gave up 9 bases and J gave up 7 bases, with 15 bases separating them. The CDR3 coding sequence is TGTGCCAGTAAGGACACTGGTACTGAAAAACTGTTTTTT. It is translated as CASKDTGTEKLFF.

This clone turned up a few times. The chain links TRBV11-2 to TRBJ2-7; 8 bases align to TRBD1. Germline trimming cut 4 bases from V and 6 bases from J; bases unmatched to any gene: 8. CDR1 and CDR2 from the germline V gene are SGHAT and FQNNGV. The CDR3 is 14 amino acids. CDR3 bases: TGTGCCAGCAGCTCCCGGACAGGGCTCTCCGAGCAGTACTTC. It codes for CASSSRTGLSEQYF.

The sample holds a few counts of this clone. The chain recombines TRBV30 with TRBJ1-2, with no clear D. CDR1 is GTSNPN, CDR2 SVGIG, per germline (reference sequence). This CDR3 is built from 11 residues. V was pared by 3 bases and J by 2 bases, with 4 bases between. In nucleotides, the CDR3 is TGTGCCTGGAGCCTAAACTATGGCTACACCTTC. It codes for CAWSLNYGYTF.

The rearrangement joins TRBV6-6 to TRBJ2-7; D unclear. CDR1 is MNHNY, CDR2 SVGAGI, per germline (reference sequence). V was pared by 2 bases and J by 6 bases, with 8 bases between. CDR3 length equals 12 residues. CDR3 sequence (DNA): TGTGCCAGCAGTTACAGTGACACCGAGCAGTACTTC. Its protein is CASSYSDTEQYF.

The chain recombines TRBV18 with TRBJ1-5, with D possibly being TRBD1 (5 bases). Trimming pared 4 bases from V and 5 bases from J, leaving 9 bases between. The germline V gene has CDR1 KGHSH and CDR2 LQKENI. CDR3 length equals 13 residues. CDR3 in amino acids: CASSRQGYQPQHF. The CDR3 DNA sequence: TGTGCCAGCTCACGCCAGGGATATCAGCCCCAGCATTTT.

This clone was counted only a few times. This chain links TRBV9 with TRBJ1-1; TRBD1 might be the D (6 bases). The ends were cut back, 5 bases at V and 6 bases at J, with 14 bases in the middle. The CDR3 length is 13 residues. Germline V gives CDR1 SGDLS, CDR2 YYNGEE. The CDR3 coding sequence is TGTGCCAGCAGAAAGGGGGAATACGCTGAAGCTTTCTTT. Translated: CASRKGEYAEAFF.

The sample holds a few counts of this clone. The chain links TRBV2 to TRBJ2-5; no firm D call. Per the germline V gene, CDR1 is SNHLY and CDR2 is FYNNEI. V dropped 5 bases and J dropped 0 bases, with 10 bases sitting between them. This CDR3 has 14 amino acids. For the CDR3, the DNA is TGTGCCAGCAGTCAGAACAGCTACCAAGAGACCCAGTACTTC. Protein: CASSQNSYQETQYF.

CDR3 coding DNA: TGTGCCAGTAGTATCTGGGCGGGAGGACCTGACGAGCAGTACTTC. This codes for CASSIWAGGPDEQYF. The genes are TRBV19 and TRBJ2-7, with 8 bases matching TRBD2. This CDR3 spans 15 amino acids. Germline CDR1 reads LNHDA; CDR2 reads SQIVND (reference sequence). The V segment lost 3 bases and the J segment 5 bases; nucleotides outside the gene matches: 9.

This clone was found once. The rearrangement uses TRBV2 and TRBJ1-3; D ambiguous. Germline V lookup: CDR1 SNHLY, CDR2 FYNNEI. This CDR3 spans 14 amino acids. The V end was cut by 4 bases, the J end by 5 bases, with 12 bases between. CDR3 loop: CASSATGSRNTIYF. CDR3 sequence (DNA): TGTGCCAGCAGTGCGACTGGGTCGAGAAACACCATATATTTT.

This clone has a handful of counts. The chain combines TRBV28 with TRBJ2-7; D perhaps matches TRBD2 (5 bases). V lost 4 bases to trimming and J lost 1 base, with 17 bases between them. The germline V gene has CDR1 MDHEN and CDR2 SYDVKM. The CDR3 runs to 16 residues. This CDR3 is CASSSPGLGKSYEQYF. CDR3 sequence (DNA): TGTGCCAGCAGTTCACCTGGACTGGGCAAATCCTACGAGCAGTACTTC.

The rearrangement uses TRBV10-3 and TRBJ2-2; 7 bases line up with TRBD2. Germline V gives CDR1 ENHRY, CDR2 SYGVKD. Trimming cost V 0 bases and J 6 bases; bases outside gene matches: 7. The CDR3 sequence is 16 residues long. The CDR3, as DNA: TGTGCCATCAGTGAGTCGAAGGGCGGGAGTCCCGGGGAGCTGTTTTTT. Protein sequence: CAISESKGGSPGELFF.

This chain joins TRBV11-2 and TRBJ1-5; D gene unclear. This CDR3 has 13 residues. The V end was cut by 0 bases, the J end by 7 bases, with 7 bases between. Germline-derived CDR1 and CDR2 are SGHAT and FQNNGV. The CDR3 region is CASSLDGGQPQHF. The CDR3 DNA is TGTGCCAGCAGCTTAGATGGAGGGCAGCCCCAGCATTTT.

This clone turned up a few times. The chain has TRBV30 and TRBJ2-1; D gene ambiguous. In germline, CDR1 is GTSNPN, CDR2 SVGIG (reference sequence). V lost 5 bases, J lost 8 bases, and 22 bases lay in between. The CDR3 runs to 15 residues. CDR3 residues: CAWAHVLPPADEQFF. In DNA, the CDR3 is TGTGCCTGGGCCCACGTTCTACCGCCGGCGGATGAGCAGTTCTTC.